This TCR beta chain was observed in a study of CD8 T cells in Susac syndrome. RNA amounts of roughly 0.5 to 1 ug underwent reverse transcription with random hexamers. With immunoSEQ multiplex PCR, TCR beta CDR3 was amplified across 54 Vbeta and 13 Jbeta. TCRdb re-called the immunoSEQ multiplex PCR reads through MiXCR, storing one row per CDR3 protein. The sample carries about 300,000 distinct CDR3 sequences, about nine tenths recorded once. Germline CDR1 is SGDLS and CDR2 is YYNGEE. CDR3 length: 19 residues. Trimming cost V 0 bases and J 0 bases, with 18 bases left between them. From blood CD8+ and CD4+ T cells, TCR beta sequences were generated. TEMRA cells were FACS-enriched, and CD8+ and CD4+ T cells were isolated negatively.

Source material: CD8+ T cells from PBMCs. This chain uses TRBV9 with TRBJ1-4; D ambiguous. This receptor was taken from a human donor with multiple sclerosis. CDR3 sequence: CASSVGWARLKATNEKLFF. The CDR3 DNA reads as TGTGCCAGCAGCGTAGGCTGGGCGCGTCTGAAGGCAACTAATGAAAAACTGTTTTTT.